The clone carrying this TCR beta chain was detected ten times or more. This sample stems from a study of regulatory T cells in long-lasting Graves disease. The CDR3 contains 14 residues. Trimming pared 1 base from V and 4 bases from J, leaving 10 bases between. Germline V gene data show CDR1 as SGHTA and CDR2 as FQGNSA. Time point meaning: persistent/refractory GD, antithyroid drugs over 5 years with positive TRAb. Preparation of the TCR library used RNA extracted from PBMCs. Arm-PCR of CDR3 regions and iRepertoire HTBI primers were the basis on which TCR beta libraries were built. TCRdb processed the multiplex PCR reads anew with MiXCR; each CDR3 protein has one entry. The sample shows around 430,000 distinct CDR3 sequences, approximately 22% of them seen only once.

This receptor was taken from a female donor with Graves disease. This specimen consisted of peripheral blood mononuclear cells (PBMCs), obtained when the disease was refractory, from a patient treated with antithyroid drugs. This chain connects TRBV7-2 to TRBJ1-2; D unclear. CDR3 nucleotide sequence: TGTGCCAGCAGCTTAGTAGGTGCTAGCTATGGCTACACCTTC. Amino acids: CASSLVGASYGYTF.